This entry concerns a single T cell receptor (beta chain). Method: immunoSEQ multiplex PCR; TCRdb's copy keeps in-frame clones and lacks some. The sample records 380,000 or so clones, about 86% being singletons. V lost 4 bases and J 8 bases, leaving 9 bases between the germline ends. The germline V gene encodes CDR1 SGHTA and CDR2 FQGNSA. The CDR3 has 11 residues. The data originate from a study of blood T cell repertoires in COVID-19. Across the study: Sites in the United States, Italy and Spain provided acute and convalescent COVID-19 samples. Nucleic acid was either cDNA or gDNA, and it came from T cells, B-cell-depleted T cells, or PBMCs.

The Seattle site enrolled patients during active infection and followed them longitudinally. The sequenced sample was peripheral blood. The sequence derives from a woman in her fifties or sixties with COVID-19, enrolled during active disease. This chain links TRBV7-2 with TRBJ2-7; the D is unclear. The CDR3 loop is CASSSTQKQYF. The CDR3, as DNA: TGTGCCAGCAGCTCCACACAAAAGCAGTACTTC.